This T cell receptor (beta chain) was retrieved from a study of cytomegalovirus exposure and HLA in healthy donors. Use of 60 Vbeta and 13 Jbeta primers characterized the PCR. Clones were read by immunoSEQ multiplex PCR, and TCRdb kept only the in-frame ones, dropping some. This sample has about 170,000 clones, with about 72% found just once. This clone has just a few counts. The donors gave bone marrow, and they were healthy. While unrecorded immune exposures were likely, the donors were nominally healthy when sampled. The TCR was taken from a girl under 18 in good health and CMV-seronegative. Sequencing input: PBMCs.

The CDR3 sequence: CASSSSWASGTEAFF. CDR3 DNA: TGTGCCAGCAGTTCCTCGTGGGCCTCGGGGACTGAAGCTTTCTTT. The chain is built from TRBV6-5 and TRBJ1-1; D remains unclear. CDR1 MNHEY and CDR2 SVGAGI come from the germline V gene. V dropped 4 bases and J dropped 5 bases, with 17 bases sitting between them. This CDR3 has 15 residues.